Following are 19 T cell receptor beta chains from one sample sequenced in a study of CD8+CD57+ T cells in acquired aplastic anemia. For CDR3 and TCR beta VDJ profiling, genomic DNA was the template used. One entry per CDR3 protein results from TCRdb running MiXCR on the reads. This sample yields about 40,000 distinct CDR3 sequences, of which about 70% are seen a single time; 20% to 30% belongs to the top ten. Sequenced input: sorted CD4+, CD8+, or CD8+CD57+ T cells (not recorded which) from PBMCs. These receptor sequences come from a human donor in good health, serving as a control.

The chain employs TRBV19 and TRBJ2-7, with 8 bases aligning to TRBD1. CDR3 length: 16 residues. V lost 3 bases to trimming and J lost 3 bases; unmatched junction nucleotides: 10. Germline CDR1 LNHDA, CDR2 SQIVND (reference sequence). This chain's CDR3 is CASSIKTGGLVYEQYF. The CDR3 DNA follows: TGTGCCAGTAGTATCAAAACAGGGGGACTTGTCTACGAGCAGTACTTC.

The chain joins TRBV7-2 to TRBJ1-2; 10 positions match TRBD1. The CDR3 length is 12 residues. The germline gives CDR1 SGHTA, CDR2 FQGNSA. V lost 7 bases to trimming and J lost 6 bases; unmatched junction nucleotides: 2. The CDR3 here is CASTGTGDGYTF. The DNA of the CDR3 is TGTGCCAGCACCGGGACAGGGGATGGCTACACCTTC.

V and J are TRBV10-3 and TRBJ1-1; no firm D call. Germline V gene data show CDR1 as ENHRY and CDR2 as SYGVKD. V was clipped by 8 bases and J by 1 base, with 11 bases between them. The CDR3 is 13 residues long. In nucleotides, the CDR3 is TGTGCCATCCAATCCCAGGCGAACACTGAAGCTTTCTTT. It codes for CAIQSQANTEAFF.

This clonotype was observed a few times. The rearrangement uses TRBV10-1 and TRBJ2-2; D unclear. In germline, CDR1 is WNHNN, CDR2 SYGVQD (reference sequence). The CDR3 length is 13 residues. Trimming took 7 bases from V and 7 from J, leaving 13 bases between them. CDR3 coding DNA: TGCGCCAGCAATGAAAGGGTCAACGGGGAGCTGTTTTTT. Its protein product is CASNERVNGELFF.

This clonotype was counted between two and nine times. The rearrangement links TRBV2 to TRBJ1-2, with TRBD1 matching 8 bases. There are 14 residues in the CDR3. Unmatched junction bases numbered 9, after V lost 6 bases and J lost 6 bases. The germline V gene encodes CDR1 SNHLY and CDR2 FYNNEI. The CDR3 DNA follows: TGTGCCAGCAGATCCCTGGACAGGGCTAATGGCTACACCTTC. Translation gives CASRSLDRANGYTF.

Remarks on this clonotype: One end of the junction fails to match germline, which may point to a read error. V usage is TRBV7-9 and J usage is TRBJ1-5; possibly TRBD1 for D (5 bases). The CDR3 is 14 amino acids. Per the germline V gene, CDR1 is SEHNR and CDR2 is FQNEAQ (reference sequence). CDR3 DNA sequence: TGCGCCAGCAGCTCTGGGACGGTCAATCAGCCCCAGCATTTT. This encodes CASSSGTVNQPQHF.

The CDR3 sequence: CASSQAGLADEQFF. The CDR3 nucleotides read TGTGCCAGCAGCCAAGCTGGACTAGCCGATGAGCAGTTCTTC. The chain has TRBV4-2 and TRBJ2-1, with 8 bases identical to TRBD2. Unmatched junction bases numbered 4, after V lost 1 base and J lost 8 bases. This CDR3 is built from 14 residues. Germline V gene data show CDR1 as LGHNA and CDR2 as YNFKEQ.

This clonotype was seen ten or more times. V usage is TRBV7-9 and J usage is TRBJ2-2; 9 bases agree with TRBD1. In germline, CDR1 is SEHNR, CDR2 FQNEAQ (reference sequence). The CDR3 runs 15 residues. Trimming removed 4 bases from V and 3 bases from J; junction bases left unmatched: 3. The CDR3 DNA follows: TGTGCCAGCAGCTCCCGGGACAGGGACACCGGGGAGCTGTTTTTT. Protein sequence: CASSSRDRDTGELFF.

The chain employs TRBV11-1 and TRBJ2-1, with a tentative D call TRBD2 (6 bases). The CDR3 sequence is 17 residues long. Looked up from germline, CDR1 is SGHAT and CDR2 is FQDESV (reference sequence). Deletions cut 4 bases from V and 5 bases from J, with 21 bases between. The CDR3 DNA reads as TGTGCCAGCAGCTCGGTCTCGGCGGGGAGGAAACACAATGAGCAGTTCTTC. Translated, it gives CASSSVSAGRKHNEQFF.

This chain uses TRBV20-1 with TRBJ2-1; tentatively, D is TRBD2 (5 bases). Germline V CDR1 and CDR2: DFQATT, SNEGSKA (reference sequence). This CDR3 spans 11 amino acids. V lost 5 bases and J 7 bases, leaving 9 bases between the germline ends. The CDR3 is CSAATGNEQFF. CDR3 DNA sequence: TGCAGTGCTGCAACGGGGAATGAGCAGTTCTTC.

The rearrangement links TRBV7-6 to TRBJ2-1; D unresolved. This CDR3 region has 15 residues. Germline V gene lookup returns CDR1 SGHVS and CDR2 FNYEAQ. V was clipped by 1 base and J by 8 bases, with 15 bases between them. CDR3 sequence reads: CASSLGGSYIDEQFF. Written as DNA, the CDR3 is TGTGCCAGCAGCTTAGGCGGTTCCTACATCGATGAGCAGTTCTTC. The entire variable domain, with the rest obtained from reference TRBV7-6 and TRBJ2-1, is as follows: GAGVSQSPRYKVTKRGQDVALRCDPISGHVSLYWYRQALGQGPEFLTYFNYEAQQDKSGLPNDRFSAERPEGSISTLTIQRTEQRDSAMYRCASSLGGSYIDEQFFGPGTRLTVL.

This chain links TRBV12-3 or TRBV12-4 with TRBJ1-3; 8 bases map to TRBD1. The CDR3 is 13 residues long. Losses at the gene ends were 6 bases for V and 4 bases for J; bases not matched to a gene: 2. CDR3 protein: CASSRDRGNTIYF. The CDR3 nucleotides are TGTGCCAGCAGCCGGGACAGGGGAAACACCATATATTTT.

The chain uses TRBV7-8 and TRBJ2-7; D remains unclear. In germline, CDR1 is SGHVS, CDR2 FQNEAQ. Between the trimmed V and J ends, which lost 5 bases and 0 bases, there was a span of 8 bases. The CDR3 sequence is 13 residues long. This chain's CDR3 is CASSPEPSYEQYF. CDR3 bases: TGTGCCAGCAGCCCGGAACCCTCCTACGAGCAGTACTTC.

The chain employs TRBV24-1 and TRBJ1-2, with D unclear. V lost 1 base, J lost 4 bases, and 6 bases lay in between. The germline gives CDR1 KGHDR, CDR2 SFDVKD. This CDR3 has 13 residues. The CDR3 sequence: CATSDFGFYGYTF. DNA of the CDR3: TGTGCCACCAGTGATTTTGGCTTCTATGGCTACACCTTC.

V is TRBV19 and J is TRBJ1-2, with D possibly TRBD1 on 5 matching bases. The CDR3 runs 14 residues. CDR1 LNHDA and CDR2 SQIVND come from the germline V gene (reference sequence). Trimming stripped 2 bases from V and 0 bases from J, with 7 bases between. DNA for the CDR3: TGTGCCAGTAGTATACGGGGACCTAACTATGGCTACACCTTC. It specifies CASSIRGPNYGYTF.

Many counts were recorded for this clonotype. The chain uses TRBV5-6 and TRBJ1-5; D is uncertain. Trimming removed 0 bases at V and 0 bases at J, with 7 bases between. The CDR3 has 15 amino acids. Germline V gene sequence: CDR1 SGHDT, CDR2 YYEEEE. CDR3 in DNA: TGTGCCAGCAGCTTGGGAGTAAATAGCAATCAGCCCCAGCATTTT. It codes for CASSLGVNSNQPQHF.

The J gene is TRBJ2-1, the V gene TRBV10-3, with 8 bases lining up with TRBD2. The ends lost 6 bases at V and 9 bases at J; junction bases unmatched: 10. The V gene's germline CDR1 is ENHRY and CDR2 SYGVKD. The CDR3 has 14 amino acids. Written as DNA, the CDR3 is TGTGCCATCAGCGTAGCGGGGAGGGATGGTGAGCAGTTCTTC. It is translated as CAISVAGRDGEQFF.

This clonotype was seen repeatedly, ten times or more. The rearrangement uses TRBV5-6 and TRBJ2-1; D could derive from TRBD1 or TRBD2 (5 bases each). The germline gives CDR1 SGHDT, CDR2 YYEEEE. This CDR3 has 12 amino acids. Trimming stripped 4 bases from V and 6 bases from J, with 8 bases between. The CDR3 nucleotides read TGTGCCAGCAGCCTGGGACCCAATGAGCAGTTCTTC. It translates to CASSLGPNEQFF. The variable domain in full, with the rest retrieved from reference TRBV5-6 and TRBJ2-1, is DAGVTQSPTHLIKTRGQQVTLRCSPKSGHDTVSWYQQALGQGPQFIFQYYEEEERQRGNFPDRFSGHQFPNYSSELNVNALLLGDSALYLCASSLGPNEQFFGPGTRLTVL.

This clonotype was seen ten or more times. The V call is TRBV5-1, the J call TRBJ1-1, with D tentatively TRBD1 (5 bases). Trimming left V 0 bases short and J 3 bases short, with 12 bases between. Looked up from germline, CDR1 is SGHRS and CDR2 is YFSETQ. CDR3 size: 15 residues. This CDR3 reads CASSLGGSSDTEAFF. Written as DNA, the CDR3 is TGCGCCAGCAGCTTGGGGGGGTCGTCGGACACTGAAGCTTTCTTT.